The entry below gives a single T cell receptor beta chain sequence along with its context. Profiling relied on immunoSEQ multiplex PCR, and the TCRdb table lists in-frame clones only, not all of them. The sample shows about 50,000 clones, approximately 92% of them seen only once. This sample was included in a study of control samples from healthy donors and cancer patients. The CDR3 extends over 15 amino acids. Looked up from germline, CDR1 is SGHRS and CDR2 is YFSETQ. Trimming at V came to 4 bases and at J to 3 bases, leaving 5 bases not matched to a gene. This sequence joins TRBV5-1 and TRBJ2-7; 12 nucleotides line up with TRBD2. Sequenced: PBMCs. The clonotype was recovered from a man aged 25 to 40 with colorectal cancer. The CDR3 protein is CASSLTSGSYYEQYF. CDR3 nucleotides: TGCGCCAGCAGCCTGACTAGCGGGAGCTACTACGAGCAGTACTTC.